The next 29 T cell receptor beta chains were all read from a single sample in a study of T cell responses to AZD1222 COVID-19 vaccine. The repertoire was sequenced with immunoSEQ multiplex PCR; TCRdb's copy has only in-frame clones and lacks some. This sample has under 85,000 clones; approximately 88% occur once, and the top ten carry roughly 5%. The material was peripheral blood, obtained on day 0 of MenACWY control vaccination. The origin of the receptors is an adult in good health.

The chain employs TRBV18 and TRBJ2-1; 9 nucleotides line up with TRBD1. Germline CDR1 is KGHSH and CDR2 is LQKENI. The CDR3 sequence is 16 residues long. J lost 2 bases, V lost 2 bases, and 4 bases had no gene match. CDR3 in DNA: TGTGCCAGCTCACCATCTCGACAGGGGGCCTACAATGAGCAGTTCTTC. Protein: CASSPSRQGAYNEQFF. The full variable domain, in which reference TRBV18 and TRBJ2-1 provide the parts outside the CDR3, is NAGVMQNPRHLVRRRGQEARLRCSPMKGHSHVYWYRQLPEEGLKFMVYLQKENIIDESGMPKERFSAEFPKEGPSILRIQQVVRGDSAAYFCASSPSRQGAYNEQFFGPGTRLTVL.

The gene calls are TRBV6-5 and TRBJ1-1, with a possible D match to TRBD1 (5 bases). V was trimmed by 2 bases and J by 4 bases, leaving 11 bases between them. Germline V lookup: CDR1 MNHEY, CDR2 SVGAGI. This CDR3 region has 14 residues. For the CDR3, the DNA is TGTGCCAGCAGTTACCTTCTGCAGGGCACTGAAGCTTTCTTT. Translating gives CASSYLLQGTEAFF.

The chain carries TRBV7-3 and TRBJ2-1; D is perhaps TRBD2 (5 bases). The CDR3 runs 14 residues. Trimming left V 2 bases short and J 7 bases short, with 12 bases between. Germline CDR1 reads SGHTA; CDR2 reads FQGTGA. The CDR3 is CASSLLGASNEQFF. CDR3 nucleotides: TGTGCCAGCAGCTTATTGGGAGCCTCGAATGAGCAGTTCTTC.

The chain links TRBV6-6 to TRBJ1-1; D is unresolved. Per germline, CDR1 MNHNY and CDR2 SVGAGI (reference sequence). The CDR3 totals 14 residues. Trimming pared 2 bases from V and 5 bases from J, leaving 12 bases between. CDR3 residues: CASSYHSSETEAFF. CDR3 coding DNA: TGTGCCAGCAGTTACCACAGTTCGGAGACTGAAGCTTTCTTT.

The chain has TRBV9 and TRBJ2-7; possibly TRBD1 or TRBD2 for D (5 bases each). Germline V gives CDR1 SGDLS, CDR2 YYNGEE. This CDR3 contains 14 residues. The V gene lost 2 bases and the J gene lost 4 bases, with 13 bases spanning the gap. CDR3 sequence (DNA): TGTGCCAGCAGCGTGGGGGTTGGACCTTACGAGCAGTACTTC. This sequence encodes CASSVGVGPYEQYF.

V usage is TRBV19 and J usage is TRBJ1-1; TRBD1 matches 8 bases. The V gene's germline CDR1 is LNHDA and CDR2 SQIVND (reference sequence). V shed 4 bases and J 7 bases; nucleotides not matched to a gene: 14. The CDR3 is made up of 16 amino acids. The CDR3 coding sequence is TGTGCCAGTAGTAAGGGCAGGACAGGGACCCGGCTTGAAGCTTTCTTT. It is translated as CASSKGRTGTRLEAFF.

This chain joins TRBV3-1 (or the pseudogene TRBV3-2) and TRBJ1-1; TRBD1 is a possible D gene (5 bases). V was cut by 1 base and J by 5 bases, with 8 bases left in between. This CDR3 region has 13 residues. Germline V CDR1 and CDR2: LGHDT, YNNKEL (reference sequence). CDR3 loop: CASSQGWTTEAFF. DNA of the CDR3: TGTGCCAGCAGCCAAGGTTGGACAACTGAAGCTTTCTTT.

This chain links TRBV5-1 with TRBJ2-2; 7 nucleotides agree with TRBD1. The V and J ends lost 4 bases and 5 bases, in that order; junction bases with no gene match: 20. The V gene's germline CDR1 is SGHRS and CDR2 YFSETQ. The length of the CDR3 is 19 residues. The CDR3 bases are TGCGCCAGCAGCCTTAACTCCTTTTCTACAGGGGTCCAGACCGGGGAGCTGTTTTTT. Its translation: CASSLNSFSTGVQTGELFF.

The V gene is TRBV7-2, the J gene TRBJ2-7; D may be TRBD1 (6 bases). With 1 base removed from V and 1 base from J, the gap between germline ends came to 8 bases. Looked up from germline, CDR1 is SGHTA and CDR2 is FQGNSA. This CDR3 spans 14 amino acids. The CDR3 region has the DNA TGTGCCAGCAGCTTAGGACAGGTTTCCTACGAGCAGTACTTC. Residues: CASSLGQVSYEQYF.

This clone was seen a single time. This chain uses TRBV6-5 with TRBJ2-1, with 9 positions matching TRBD1. In germline, CDR1 is MNHEY, CDR2 SVGAGI. This CDR3 is built from 15 residues. Trimming at V came to 8 bases and at J to 9 bases, leaving 14 bases not matched to a gene. Written as DNA, the CDR3 is TGTGCCAGCGGGGGGACAGGGTTAGGGCACGCTGAGCAGTTCTTC. Encoded protein: CASGGTGLGHAEQFF.

The gene calls are TRBV7-2 and TRBJ1-2; 8 nucleotides line up with TRBD1. There are 16 residues in the CDR3. CDR1 and CDR2 (germline): SGHTA, FQGNSA. V was pared by 1 base and J by 6 bases, with 10 bases of the junction left unmatched. The CDR3 region is CASSLVGGRGLDGYTF. Here the CDR3 DNA reads TGTGCCAGCAGCTTAGTGGGTGGCAGGGGGCTGGATGGCTACACCTTC.

J is TRBJ1-2 and V is TRBV18; 9 nucleotides line up with TRBD1. Looked up from germline, CDR1 is KGHSH and CDR2 is LQKENI. V shed 6 bases and J 4 bases; nucleotides not matched to a gene: 6. This CDR3 is built from 14 residues. This CDR3 reads CASSPGTGFYGYTF. Written as DNA, the CDR3 is TGTGCCAGCTCCCCCGGGACAGGGTTCTATGGCTACACCTTC.

The chain links TRBV5-1 to TRBJ2-3; the D gene is possibly TRBD1 (5 bases). This CDR3 contains 16 residues. V lost 4 bases and J 0 bases, leaving 15 bases between the germline ends. Germline CDR1 SGHRS, CDR2 YFSETQ. The CDR3 is CASSPYNRRSTDTQYF. CDR3 nucleotides: TGCGCCAGCAGCCCATATAACAGGCGAAGCACAGATACGCAGTATTTT.

The chain uses TRBV2 and TRBJ2-7; D tentatively fits TRBD1 or TRBD2 (5 bases each). V lost 6 bases to trimming and J lost 0 bases, with 12 bases between them. Germline V gene data show CDR1 as SNHLY and CDR2 as FYNNEI. The CDR3 totals 14 residues. The CDR3 DNA sequence: TGTGCCAGCAGGACGGGGCCAGTCTCCTACGAGCAGTACTTC. This encodes CASRTGPVSYEQYF.

V usage is TRBV28 and J usage is TRBJ1-2, with 7 positions matching TRBD1. The CDR3 has 14 amino acids. Losses at the gene ends were 7 bases for V and 7 bases for J; bases not matched to a gene: 12. The germline gives CDR1 MDHEN, CDR2 SYDVKM. The CDR3 DNA follows: TGTGCCAGCAAACCGGGACAGTCAAGAGGTGGCTACACCTTC. It codes for CASKPGQSRGGYTF.

The rearrangement uses TRBV30 and TRBJ2-1; no clear D gene. The CDR3 runs 14 residues. CDR1 GTSNPN and CDR2 SVGIG come from the germline V gene (reference sequence). V was shortened by 6 bases and J by 4 bases, with 16 bases between the two germline ends. The DNA of the CDR3 is TGTGCCTGTTCAGTCCCCCGCAGATACAATGAGCAGTTCTTC. This codes for CACSVPRRYNEQFF.

The chain uses TRBV6-2 or TRBV6-3 and TRBJ1-1; no reliable D call. The CDR3 totals 13 residues. The germline gives CDR1 MNHEY, CDR2 SVGEGT. V was pared by 6 bases and J by 0 bases, with 8 bases between. Here the CDR3 reads CASSPRLNTEAFF. The CDR3 coding sequence is TGTGCCAGCAGCCCCAGGTTGAACACTGAAGCTTTCTTT.

The V gene is TRBV7-3, the J gene TRBJ2-1; 10 nucleotides line up with TRBD2. The germline V gene encodes CDR1 SGHTA and CDR2 FQGTGA. After removal of 5 bases from V and 7 bases from J, the junction contained 14 bases not matched to a gene. The CDR3 contains 17 residues. The CDR3 here is CASSPRPRTSGVNEQFF. CDR3 DNA sequence: TGTGCCAGCAGCCCCCGTCCCCGGACTAGCGGAGTGAATGAGCAGTTCTTC.

The chain links TRBV18 to TRBJ1-1; D not resolved. Germline V gives CDR1 KGHSH, CDR2 LQKENI. Between the trimmed V and J ends, which lost 1 base and 8 bases, there was a span of 14 bases. This CDR3 spans 14 amino acids. The CDR3 is CASSPQPVRAEAFF. CDR3 DNA: TGTGCCAGCTCACCACAGCCTGTCCGGGCGGAAGCTTTCTTT.

J is TRBJ1-2 and V is TRBV28, with D hard to call. Trimming took 3 bases from V and 1 from J, leaving 9 bases between them. The CDR3 has 14 amino acids. Germline V gives CDR1 MDHEN, CDR2 SYDVKM. CDR3 coding DNA: TGTGCCAGCAGTTTGGGCGCAGGTAACTATGGCTACACCTTC. It encodes CASSLGAGNYGYTF.

This chain joins TRBV6-2 or TRBV6-3 and TRBJ1-2; no definite D call. Trimming removed 5 bases from V and 6 bases from J, with 10 bases in between. Germline V lookup: CDR1 MNHEY, CDR2 SVGEGT. The CDR3 is 12 amino acids. CDR3 protein: CASSRSKDGYTF. The CDR3 bases are TGTGCCAGCAGTCGTAGCAAAGATGGCTACACCTTC.

The J gene is TRBJ1-4, the V gene TRBV14; TRBD1 might be the D (6 bases). CDR3 length: 14 residues. V dropped 4 bases and J dropped 1 base, with 7 bases sitting between them. Looked up from germline, CDR1 is SGHDN and CDR2 is FVKESK. CDR3 protein: CASSLRGTNEKLFF. CDR3 sequence (DNA): TGTGCCAGCAGCCTCAGGGGAACTAATGAAAAACTGTTTTTT.

The genes are TRBV3-1 (or the pseudogene TRBV3-2) and TRBJ1-3; perhaps TRBD1 as D (6 bases). V gave up 6 bases and J gave up 2 bases, with 11 bases separating them. The CDR3 has 14 amino acids. Germline assignment: CDR1 LGHDT and CDR2 YNNKEL (reference sequence). The CDR3 nucleotides are TGTGCCAGCAGTTTAGGGGGGGCTGGAAACACCATATATTTT. This sequence encodes CASSLGGAGNTIYF.

DNA of the CDR3: TGTGCCAGCAGCTCCGGGCCGAATCAGCCCCAGCATTTT. It yields the protein CASSSGPNQPQHF. This chain connects TRBV7-2 to TRBJ1-5, with D uncertain. V lost 4 bases to trimming and J lost 4 bases, with 8 bases between them. The CDR3 spans 13 residues. Germline loops: CDR1 SGHTA, CDR2 FQGNSA.

This chain uses TRBV3-1 (or the pseudogene TRBV3-2) with TRBJ1-1; D is perhaps TRBD1 (5 bases). This CDR3 spans 12 amino acids. Per the germline V gene, CDR1 is LGHDT and CDR2 is YNNKEL (reference sequence). The ends were cut back, 6 bases at V and 1 base at J, with 6 bases in the middle. The DNA for the CDR3 is TGTGCCAGCAGGGGGGGGAACACTGAAGCTTTCTTT. It translates to CASRGGNTEAFF.

The chain links TRBV6-5 to TRBJ1-5; no reliable D call. Deletions cut 6 bases from V and 0 bases from J, with 3 bases between. The CDR3 consists of 12 residues. Germline V gene data show CDR1 as MNHEY and CDR2 as SVGAGI. The CDR3 DNA is TGTGCCAGCAGCGATAGCAATCAGCCCCAGCATTTT. This gives the protein CASSDSNQPQHF.

J is TRBJ2-2 and V is TRBV10-3, with 9 bases aligning to TRBD1. The V gene end was trimmed by 8 bases and the J gene end by 6 bases; junction bases not matched to a gene: 13. This CDR3 has 16 amino acids. Germline loops: CDR1 ENHRY, CDR2 SYGVKD. CDR3: CAIRGTGTGRSGELFF. DNA for the CDR3: TGTGCCATCCGAGGGACCGGGACAGGGCGGTCCGGGGAGCTGTTTTTT.

This clone has only one observation. This chain links TRBV11-2 with TRBJ1-3; 7 bases line up with TRBD1. The CDR3 is 16 amino acids. Germline lookup yields CDR1 SGHAT and CDR2 FQNNGV. V lost 5 bases to trimming and J lost 0 bases; unmatched junction nucleotides: 7. The DNA of the CDR3 is TGTGCCAGCAGCCCCCCCGGGACAGTCTCTGGAAACACCATATATTTT. Translation: CASSPPGTVSGNTIYF.

The rearrangement uses TRBV29-1 and TRBJ2-7; 8 bases are a match to TRBD2. V shed 5 bases and J 4 bases; nucleotides not matched to a gene: 19. CDR1 and CDR2 from the germline V gene are SQVTM and ANQGSEA. This CDR3 spans 17 amino acids. In DNA, the CDR3 is TGCAGCGTTACAACCCTCCCGGGGGGGGCCCACCTATACGAGCAGTACTTC. Translating it yields CSVTTLPGGAHLYEQYF.